This record covers a single T cell receptor (beta chain). Its antigen is not identified. This entry is derived from a study of radiation and T cells in renal cell carcinoma. Time point in this sample: baseline pretreatment blood. Treatment in this sample: 15 Gy SBRT to primary tumor, nephrectomy 4 weeks later. Clear cell pathology was present in this patient's renal cell carcinoma. Method: immunoSEQ multiplex PCR; TCRdb's copy keeps in-frame clones and lacks some. The sample holds 120,000 to 150,000 clones; approximately 87% are singletons and the top ten take roughly 25%. General study points: No pretreatment tumor biopsies were available for baseline clonotypes. In blood, top tumor clones expanded by 2 weeks, shrinking by 4.

CDR3 size: 13 residues. V dropped 6 bases and J dropped 0 bases, with 6 bases sitting between them. Germline CDR1 is LNHDA and CDR2 is SQIVND (reference sequence). V usage is TRBV19 and J usage is TRBJ1-3, with D unresolved. This specimen consisted of blood, obtained from a patient whose treatment included radiotherapy and nephrectomy. The clonotype originates from a woman aged 50 to 65 with renal cell carcinoma. CDR3 nucleotides: TGTGCCAGTAGAGGAGTCTCTGGAAACACCATATATTTT. Translated: CASRGVSGNTIYF. Combining the CDR3 with reference TRBV19 and TRBJ1-3 gives the whole variable domain DGGITQSPKYLFRKEGQNVTLSCEQNLNHDAMYWYRQDPGQGLRLIYYSQIVNDFQKGDIAEGYSVSREKKESFPLTVTSAQKNPTAFYLCASRGVSGNTIYFGEGSWLTVV.